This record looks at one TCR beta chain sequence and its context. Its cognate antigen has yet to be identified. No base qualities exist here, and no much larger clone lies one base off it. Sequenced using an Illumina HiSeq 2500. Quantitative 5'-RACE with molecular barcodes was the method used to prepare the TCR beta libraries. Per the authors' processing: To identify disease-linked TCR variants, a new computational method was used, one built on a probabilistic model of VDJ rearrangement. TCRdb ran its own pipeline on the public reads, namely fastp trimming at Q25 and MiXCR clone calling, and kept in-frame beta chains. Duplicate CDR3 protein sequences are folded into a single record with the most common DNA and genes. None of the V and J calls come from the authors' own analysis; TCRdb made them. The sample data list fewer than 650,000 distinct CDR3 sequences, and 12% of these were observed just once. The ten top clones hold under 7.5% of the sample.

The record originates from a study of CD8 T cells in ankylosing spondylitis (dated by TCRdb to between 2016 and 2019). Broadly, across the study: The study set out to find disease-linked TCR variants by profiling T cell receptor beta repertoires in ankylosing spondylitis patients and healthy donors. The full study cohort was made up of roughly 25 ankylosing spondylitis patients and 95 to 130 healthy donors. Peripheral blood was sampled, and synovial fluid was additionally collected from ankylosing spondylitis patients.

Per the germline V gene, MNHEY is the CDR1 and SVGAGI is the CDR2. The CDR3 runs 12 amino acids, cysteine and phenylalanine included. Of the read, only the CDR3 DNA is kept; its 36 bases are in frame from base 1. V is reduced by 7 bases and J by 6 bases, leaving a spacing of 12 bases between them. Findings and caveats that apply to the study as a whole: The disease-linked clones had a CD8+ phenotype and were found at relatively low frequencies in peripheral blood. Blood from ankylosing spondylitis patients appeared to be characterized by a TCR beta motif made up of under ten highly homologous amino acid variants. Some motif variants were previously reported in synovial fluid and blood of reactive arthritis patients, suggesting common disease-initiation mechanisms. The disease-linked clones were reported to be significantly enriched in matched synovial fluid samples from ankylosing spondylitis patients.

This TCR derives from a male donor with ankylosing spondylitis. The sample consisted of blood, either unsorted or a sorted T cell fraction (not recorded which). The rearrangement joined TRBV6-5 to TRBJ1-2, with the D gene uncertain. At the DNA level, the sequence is TGTGCCAGCACCCCCAACATCCATGGCTACACCTTC. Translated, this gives CASTPNIHGYTF.